This T cell receptor (beta chain) is drawn from a study of Ad26.COV2.S vaccination and SARS-CoV-2 variants. Study-wide background: Each vaccinee took Ad26.COV2.S intramuscularly, once or twice 56 days apart. Findings and limits, study-wide: Greater spike-specific TCR breadth was seen in vaccine recipients than in placebo recipients.

The sample's treatment: around 19 received Ad26.COV2.S at low or high dose, single or two shots; several received placebo; per-sample allocation not given. Following the first vaccine or placebo injection, samples were taken on day 63. The germline gives CDR1 WNHNN, CDR2 SYGVQD (reference sequence). This CDR3 has 13 amino acids. Between the trimmed V and J ends, which lost 7 bases and 2 bases, there was a span of 11 bases. Assay used: immunoSEQ multiplex PCR; TCRdb lists only in-frame clones, some missing. The table shows about 390,000 clones, with approximately 86% occurring only once. This clone showed up just once. Its antigen is not identified.

This TCR was recovered from a person aged 18-60 years who received the Ad26.COV2.S COVID-19 vaccine or a placebo. The input for sequencing was peripheral blood, taken in a trial of Ad26.COV2.S vaccine versus placebo. This sequence joins TRBV10-1 and TRBJ1-1, with D possibly matching TRBD1 (6 bases). CDR3 protein: CASKRTANTEAFF. Here the CDR3 DNA reads TGCGCCAGCAAAAGGACAGCTAACACTGAAGCTTTCTTT.